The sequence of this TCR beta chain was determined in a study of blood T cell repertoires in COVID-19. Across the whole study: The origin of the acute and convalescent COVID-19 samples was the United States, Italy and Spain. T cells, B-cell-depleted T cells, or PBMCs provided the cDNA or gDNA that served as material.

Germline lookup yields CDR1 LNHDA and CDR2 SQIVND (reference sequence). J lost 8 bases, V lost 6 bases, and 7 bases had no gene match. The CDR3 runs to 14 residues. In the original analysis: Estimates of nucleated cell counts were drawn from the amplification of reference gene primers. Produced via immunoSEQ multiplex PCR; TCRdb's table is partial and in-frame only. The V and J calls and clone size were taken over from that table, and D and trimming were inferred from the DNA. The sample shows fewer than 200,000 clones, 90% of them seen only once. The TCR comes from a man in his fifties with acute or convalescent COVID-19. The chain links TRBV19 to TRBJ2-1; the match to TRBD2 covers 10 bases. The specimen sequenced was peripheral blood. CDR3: CASSQGAGGYEQFF. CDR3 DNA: TGTGCCAGTAGCCAGGGAGCGGGAGGGTATGAGCAGTTCTTC.